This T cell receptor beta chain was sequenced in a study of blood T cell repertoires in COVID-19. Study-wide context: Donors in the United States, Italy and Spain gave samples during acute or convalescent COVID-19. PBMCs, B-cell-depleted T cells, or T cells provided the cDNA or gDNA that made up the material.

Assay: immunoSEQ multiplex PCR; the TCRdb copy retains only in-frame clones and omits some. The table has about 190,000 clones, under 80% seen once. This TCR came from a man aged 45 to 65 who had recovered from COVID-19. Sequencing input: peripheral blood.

The CDR3, as DNA: TGTGCCAGCAGCTTCCACGGGACTAGCGGGGTTAGTGCAGATACGCAGTATTTT. It is translated as CASSFHGTSGVSADTQYF. The chain is built from TRBV7-8 and TRBJ2-3; TRBD2 matches at 13 bases. This CDR3 has 18 amino acids. J was trimmed by 4 bases and V by 3 bases; bases with no gene match: 10. Germline CDR1 is SGHVS and CDR2 is FQNEAQ.